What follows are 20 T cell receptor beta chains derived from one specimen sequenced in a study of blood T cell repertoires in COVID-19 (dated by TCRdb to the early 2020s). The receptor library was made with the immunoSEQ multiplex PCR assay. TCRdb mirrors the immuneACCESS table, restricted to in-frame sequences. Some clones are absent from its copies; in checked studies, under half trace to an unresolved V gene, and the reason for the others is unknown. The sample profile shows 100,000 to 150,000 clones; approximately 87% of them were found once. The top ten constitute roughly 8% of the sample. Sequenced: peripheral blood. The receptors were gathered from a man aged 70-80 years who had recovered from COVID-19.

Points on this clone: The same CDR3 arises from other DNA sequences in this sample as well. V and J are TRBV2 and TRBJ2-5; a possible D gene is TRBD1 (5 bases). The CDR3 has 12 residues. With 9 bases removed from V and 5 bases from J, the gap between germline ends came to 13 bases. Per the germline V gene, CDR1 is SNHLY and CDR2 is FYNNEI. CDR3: CASSQGRETQYF. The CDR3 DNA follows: TGTGCCAGTTCTCAGGGTAGGGAGACCCAGTACTTC.

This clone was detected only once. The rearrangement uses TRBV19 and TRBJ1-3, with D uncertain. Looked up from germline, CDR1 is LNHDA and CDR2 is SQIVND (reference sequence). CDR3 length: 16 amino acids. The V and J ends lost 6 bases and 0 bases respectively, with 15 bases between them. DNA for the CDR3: TGTGCCAGTAGCCTTTTGGGCCCGAACTCTGGAAACACCATATATTTT. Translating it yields CASSLLGPNSGNTIYF.

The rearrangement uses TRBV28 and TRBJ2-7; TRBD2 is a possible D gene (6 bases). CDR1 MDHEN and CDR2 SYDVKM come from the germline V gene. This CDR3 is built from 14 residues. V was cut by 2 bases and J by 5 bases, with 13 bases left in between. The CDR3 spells CASSLQGGGNEQYF. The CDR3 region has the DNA TGTGCCAGCAGTTTACAGGGAGGAGGGAACGAGCAGTACTTC.

DNA for the CDR3: TGTGCCAGCAGCTTATACTCCACTAGCTCCTACAATGAGCAGTTCTTC. As protein: CASSLYSTSSYNEQFF. The chain recombines TRBV7-3 with TRBJ2-1, with a weak D call TRBD2 (5 bases). CDR1 and CDR2 from the germline V gene are SGHTA and FQGTGA. Trimming pared 2 bases from V and 0 bases from J, leaving 11 bases between. CDR3 length equals 16 residues.

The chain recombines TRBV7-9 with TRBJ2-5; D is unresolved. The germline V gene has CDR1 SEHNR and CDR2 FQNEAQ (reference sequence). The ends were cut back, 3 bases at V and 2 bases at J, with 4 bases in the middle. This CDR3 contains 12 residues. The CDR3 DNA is TGTGCCAGCAGCTTCCAGCAAGAGACCCAGTACTTC. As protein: CASSFQQETQYF.

CDR3 sequence (DNA): TGTGCCAGTAGTATTAAGGCGGAGGGTAACTATGGCTACACCTTC. It yields the protein CASSIKAEGNYGYTF. The chain has TRBV19 and TRBJ1-2, with no clear D. V lost 3 bases, J lost 1 base, and 12 bases lay in between. Germline V lookup: CDR1 LNHDA, CDR2 SQIVND (reference sequence). There are 15 residues in the CDR3.

CDR3 protein: CASSNQDTQYF. The CDR3 DNA sequence: TGTGCCAGCAGCAACCAGGATACGCAGTATTTT. The rearrangement uses TRBV7-6 and TRBJ2-3, with unresolved D. V shed 5 bases and J shed 6 bases, with 6 bases lying between them. The germline V gene has CDR1 SGHVS and CDR2 FNYEAQ. The CDR3 has 11 amino acids.

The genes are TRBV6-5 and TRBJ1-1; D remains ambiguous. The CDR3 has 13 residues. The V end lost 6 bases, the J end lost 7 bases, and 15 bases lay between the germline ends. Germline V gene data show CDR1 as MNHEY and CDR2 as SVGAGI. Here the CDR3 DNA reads TGTGCCAGCAGCCTCCCGCGCGCGGATGAAGCTTTCTTT. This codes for CASSLPRADEAFF.

The CDR3 is CATSRDRDRGLYGYTF. DNA of the CDR3: TGTGCCACCAGCAGAGATCGGGACAGGGGGTTGTATGGCTACACCTTC. The V gene is TRBV15, the J gene TRBJ1-2; 11 positions match TRBD1. Trimming cost V 0 bases and J 5 bases; bases outside gene matches: 5. CDR3 length equals 16 residues. Germline loops: CDR1 LNHNV, CDR2 YYDKDF (reference sequence).

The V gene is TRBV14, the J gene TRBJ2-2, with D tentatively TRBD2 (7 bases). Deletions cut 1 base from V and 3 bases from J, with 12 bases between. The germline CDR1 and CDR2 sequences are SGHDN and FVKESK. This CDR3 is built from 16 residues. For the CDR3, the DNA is TGTGCCAGCAGCCAAGCTCCGGGGGGCCACACCGGGGAGCTGTTTTTT. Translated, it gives CASSQAPGGHTGELFF.

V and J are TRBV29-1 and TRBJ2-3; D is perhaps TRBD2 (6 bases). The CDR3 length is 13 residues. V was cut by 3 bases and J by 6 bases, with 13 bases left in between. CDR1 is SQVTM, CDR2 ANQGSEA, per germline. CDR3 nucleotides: TGCAGCGTTGACGGGAGAGGGGTGGATACGCAGTATTTT. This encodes CSVDGRGVDTQYF.

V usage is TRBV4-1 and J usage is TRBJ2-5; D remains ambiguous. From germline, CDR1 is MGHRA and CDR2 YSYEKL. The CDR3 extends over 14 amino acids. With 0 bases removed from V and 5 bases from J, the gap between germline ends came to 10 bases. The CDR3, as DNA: TGCGCCAGCAGCCAAGATGGCCAGGCGGAGACCCAGTACTTC. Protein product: CASSQDGQAETQYF.

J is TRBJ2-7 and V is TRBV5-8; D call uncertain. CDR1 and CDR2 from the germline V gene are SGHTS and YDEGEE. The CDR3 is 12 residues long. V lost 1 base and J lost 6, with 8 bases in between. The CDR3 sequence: CASSLPGREQYF. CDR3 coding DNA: TGTGCCAGCAGCTTGCCCGGTCGCGAGCAGTACTTC.

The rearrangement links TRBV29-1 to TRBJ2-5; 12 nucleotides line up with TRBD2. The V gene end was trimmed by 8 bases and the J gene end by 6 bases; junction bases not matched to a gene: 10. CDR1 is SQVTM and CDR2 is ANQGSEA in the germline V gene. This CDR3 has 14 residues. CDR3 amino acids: CSTSRLAGVKTQYF. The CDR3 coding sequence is TGCAGCACCAGCCGACTAGCGGGAGTCAAGACCCAGTACTTC.

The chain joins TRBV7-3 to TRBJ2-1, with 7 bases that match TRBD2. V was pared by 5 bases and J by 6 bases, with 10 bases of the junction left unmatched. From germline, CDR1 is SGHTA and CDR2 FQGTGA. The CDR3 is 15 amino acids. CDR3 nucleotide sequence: TGTGCCAGCAGCCTAGGACTAGATGGGGTCAATGAGCAGTTCTTC. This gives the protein CASSLGLDGVNEQFF.

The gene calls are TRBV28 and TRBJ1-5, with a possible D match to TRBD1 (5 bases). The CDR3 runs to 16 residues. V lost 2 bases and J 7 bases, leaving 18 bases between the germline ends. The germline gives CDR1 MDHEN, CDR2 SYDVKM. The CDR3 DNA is TGTGCCAGCAGTTTAAGGGGCAGCCACAAGGGGCAGCCCCAGCATTTT. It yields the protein CASSLRGSHKGQPQHF.

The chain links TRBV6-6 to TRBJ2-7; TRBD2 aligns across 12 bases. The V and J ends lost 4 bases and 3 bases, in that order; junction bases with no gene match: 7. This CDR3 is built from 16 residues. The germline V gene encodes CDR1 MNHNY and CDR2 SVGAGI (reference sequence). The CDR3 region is CASSSPGLAGSYEQYF. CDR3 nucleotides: TGTGCCAGCAGTTCACCCGGACTAGCGGGGAGCTACGAGCAGTACTTC.

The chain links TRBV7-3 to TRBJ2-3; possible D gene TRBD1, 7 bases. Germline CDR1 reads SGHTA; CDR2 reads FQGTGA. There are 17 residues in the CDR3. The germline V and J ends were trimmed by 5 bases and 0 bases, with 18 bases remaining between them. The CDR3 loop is CASSPYGGTASTDTQYF. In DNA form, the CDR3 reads TGTGCCAGCAGCCCCTACGGCGGGACAGCTAGCACAGATACGCAGTATTTT.

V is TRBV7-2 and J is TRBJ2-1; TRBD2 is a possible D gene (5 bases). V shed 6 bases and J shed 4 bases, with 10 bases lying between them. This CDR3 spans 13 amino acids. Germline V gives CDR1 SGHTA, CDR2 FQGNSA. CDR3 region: CASSRTSYNEQFF. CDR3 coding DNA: TGTGCCAGCAGTCGGACTTCTTACAATGAGCAGTTCTTC. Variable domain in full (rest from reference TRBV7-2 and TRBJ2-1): GAGVSQSPSNKVTEKGKDVELRCDPISGHTALYWYRQSLGQGLEFLIYFQGNSAPDKSGLPSDRFSAERTGGSVSTLTIQRTQQEDSAVYLCASSRTSYNEQFFGPGTRLTVL.

DNA for the CDR3: TGTGCCAGCAGTTACCCGGGACAAGGTTCACCCCTCCACTTT. Translated, it gives CASSYPGQGSPLHF. This chain links TRBV6-5 with TRBJ1-6; the D gene is possibly TRBD1 (6 bases). Germline V gene sequence: CDR1 MNHEY, CDR2 SVGAGI. This CDR3 comprises 14 residues. The ends were cut back, 2 bases at V and 9 bases at J, with 11 bases in the middle.